The 19 T cell receptor beta chains given below trace back to one sample, sequenced in a study of T-cell memory formation after mild COVID-19. MiXCR, run by TCRdb on the 5' RACE reads, gives a single entry per CDR3 protein. The sample yields about 190,000 distinct CDR3 sequences, 15% to 20% seen once. Sequenced: PBMCs or a T cell subset sorted from them (not recorded which). The source of these receptors is an adult woman who had mild COVID-19 (a few samples of this study predate the infection). Cell type and time point are not known.

The chain links TRBV4-3 to TRBJ2-1; D not certain. CDR1 and CDR2 from the germline V gene are LGHNA and YSLEER. The CDR3 is 15 residues long. Between the trimmed V and J ends, which lost 1 base and 6 bases, there was a span of 13 bases. CDR3 sequence reads: CASSQVGGVSNEQFF. Here the CDR3 DNA reads TGCGCCAGCAGCCAAGTGGGCGGCGTAAGCAATGAGCAGTTCTTC.

This clonotype has only a few counts. The junction departs from the called germline gene at one end, perhaps through a read error. The V and J genes are TRBV5-1 and TRBJ2-7; either TRBD1 or TRBD2 may supply D (5 bases each). CDR1 and CDR2 from the germline V gene are SGHRS and YFSETQ. This CDR3 has 13 residues. The CDR3 reads CASSSAPRGEQHF. The CDR3 nucleotides read TGCGCCAGCAGCTCGGCGCCCCGGGGCGAGCAGCACTTC.

The CDR3 region is CAISSNSDTQYF. In DNA form, the CDR3 reads TGTGCCATCAGTTCCAACTCAGATACGCAGTATTTT. The chain uses TRBV10-3 and TRBJ2-3; D is unclear. Trimming removed 5 bases at V and 4 bases at J, with 7 bases between. This CDR3 contains 12 residues. Germline-derived CDR1 and CDR2 are ENHRY and SYGVKD.

The chain is built from TRBV18 and TRBJ2-7; D is possibly TRBD2 (6 bases). V was cut by 1 base and J by 2 bases, with 15 bases left in between. This CDR3 region has 16 residues. The germline V gene encodes CDR1 KGHSH and CDR2 LQKENI. CDR3 residues: CASSPQGGKVTYEQYF. DNA for the CDR3: TGTGCCAGCTCACCACAGGGCGGGAAAGTCACCTACGAGCAGTACTTC.

This clonotype was detected only a few times. The chain is built from TRBV29-1 and TRBJ2-1; D might be TRBD1 (6 bases). The V and J ends lost 5 bases and 7 bases respectively, with 15 bases between them. Germline V gives CDR1 SQVTM, CDR2 ANQGSEA. The CDR3 loop spans 13 amino acids. The CDR3: CSVSTGKRNEQFF. The CDR3 bases are TGCAGCGTTTCTACAGGGAAGAGGAATGAGCAGTTCTTC.

This clonotype turned up a few times. This chain uses TRBV5-1 with TRBJ1-3; 11 bases match TRBD1. V lost 4 bases, J lost 0 bases, and 9 bases stayed unmatched. The CDR3 spans 18 residues. CDR1 and CDR2 from the germline V gene are SGHRS and YFSETQ. This CDR3 reads CASSLGQGAGGSGNTIYF. The CDR3, as DNA: TGCGCCAGCAGCCTCGGACAGGGGGCAGGAGGCTCTGGAAACACCATATATTTT.

This clonotype was counted between two and nine times. The rearrangement uses TRBV28 and TRBJ2-1; weak D call: TRBD2 (7 bases). CDR1 is MDHEN and CDR2 is SYDVKM in the germline V gene. The CDR3 loop spans 13 amino acids. V shed 5 bases and J shed 9 bases, with 14 bases lying between them. CDR3 DNA sequence: TGTGCCAGCAGTCTCCCGGGGGGCATTGAGCAGTTCTTC. Encoded protein: CASSLPGGIEQFF.

V and J are TRBV9 and TRBJ2-1; possibly TRBD2 for D (5 bases). In germline, CDR1 is SGDLS, CDR2 YYNGEE. Trimming left V 0 bases short and J 0 bases short, with 10 bases between. The CDR3 is made up of 16 amino acids. This chain's CDR3 is CASSVGTRSSYNEQFF. CDR3 sequence (DNA): TGTGCCAGCAGCGTAGGGACTCGAAGCTCCTACAATGAGCAGTTCTTC.

This sequence joins TRBV6-1 and TRBJ2-3; tentative D call: TRBD1 (5 bases). Germline CDR1 is MNHNS and CDR2 is SASEGT. V gave up 9 bases and J gave up 4 bases, with 14 bases separating them. This CDR3 has 13 residues. DNA of the CDR3: TGTGCCAGTGCAGGGAATCCCGCAGATACGCAGTATTTT. Protein: CASAGNPADTQYF.

The rearrangement uses TRBV4-3 and TRBJ1-1, with D tentatively TRBD1 (6 bases). CDR1 and CDR2 from the germline V gene are LGHNA and YSLEER. This CDR3 region has 16 residues. V was shortened by 0 bases and J by 0 bases, with 11 bases between the two germline ends. The CDR3 nucleotides read TGCGCCAGCAGCCAAGATGGAACAGGGTTGAACACTGAAGCTTTCTTT. This sequence encodes CASSQDGTGLNTEAFF.

In its sample, this clonotype was seen a few times. The J gene is TRBJ1-6, the V gene TRBV4-1; tentatively, D is TRBD1 (6 bases). The V end lost 4 bases, the J end lost 6 bases, and 22 bases lay between the germline ends. The CDR3 contains 18 residues. Germline CDR1 MGHRA, CDR2 YSYEKL. Written as DNA, the CDR3 is TGCGCCAGCAGCCGAACCTTTGGTAATAGGGGGTCTAATTCACCCCTCCACTTT. It encodes CASSRTFGNRGSNSPLHF.

This chain connects TRBV15 to TRBJ2-5, with D hard to call. V was cut by 4 bases and J by 3 bases, with 15 bases left in between. Germline V lookup: CDR1 LNHNV, CDR2 YYDKDF (reference sequence). This CDR3 is built from 15 residues. CDR3 in amino acids: CATSTVGWLEETQYF. The CDR3 DNA follows: TGTGCCACCAGCACCGTGGGGTGGTTAGAAGAGACCCAGTACTTC.

The chain links TRBV25-1 to TRBJ2-7; perhaps TRBD1 as D (5 bases). V lost 5 bases and J 5 bases, leaving 13 bases between the germline ends. CDR3 length: 13 residues. The germline gives CDR1 MGHDK, CDR2 SYGVNS. CDR3 protein: CASSQGSYNEQYF. The CDR3, as DNA: TGTGCCAGCAGTCAGGGTTCTTACAACGAGCAGTACTTC.

The rearrangement uses TRBV7-8 and TRBJ2-7; tentative D call: TRBD1 (6 bases). V lost 5 bases and J 0 bases, leaving 11 bases between the germline ends. CDR3 length equals 14 residues. Germline CDR1 and CDR2: SGHVS and FQNEAQ. The CDR3 protein is CASSPGVISYEQYF. The DNA for the CDR3 is TGTGCCAGCAGCCCAGGGGTCATCTCCTACGAGCAGTACTTC.

This clonotype was seen only a few times. The chain uses TRBV4-2 and TRBJ2-1, with 12 bases lining up with TRBD2. Per germline, CDR1 LGHNA and CDR2 YNFKEQ. This CDR3 has 18 amino acids. V shed 1 base and J 8 bases; nucleotides not matched to a gene: 12. In DNA, the CDR3 is TGTGCCAGCAGCCAAGGGAGGAGACTAGCGGGGGTGGAGGATGAGCAGTTCTTC. This translates into CASSQGRRLAGVEDEQFF.

This clonotype was recorded a few times. The chain employs TRBV7-2 and TRBJ2-1; 12 bases line up with TRBD1. Germline V gene lookup returns CDR1 SGHTA and CDR2 FQGNSA. CDR3 size: 14 residues. J was trimmed by 9 bases and V by 4 bases; bases with no gene match: 4. As DNA, the CDR3 is TGTGCCAGCAGCTGGGACAGGGGGCTGGGTGAGCAGTTCTTC. Amino acids: CASSWDRGLGEQFF. The variable domain in full, with the rest retrieved from reference TRBV7-2 and TRBJ2-1, is GAGVSQSPSNKVTEKGKDVELRCDPISGHTALYWYRQSLGQGLEFLIYFQGNSAPDKSGLPSDRFSAERTGGSVSTLTIQRTQQEDSAVYLCASSWDRGLGEQFFGPGTRLTVL.

CDR3 coding DNA: TGTGCCAGCAGACCGGGACAAGGGAACTATGGCTACACCTTC. It specifies CASRPGQGNYGYTF. The chain has TRBV2 and TRBJ1-2, with a weak D call TRBD1 (6 bases). CDR1 and CDR2 (germline): SNHLY, FYNNEI. CDR3 length equals 14 residues. Trimming cost V 6 bases and J 2 bases, with 13 bases left between them.

This clonotype was counted a few times. This chain joins TRBV2 and TRBJ2-7; D unresolved. The germline V gene encodes CDR1 SNHLY and CDR2 FYNNEI. This CDR3 region has 15 residues. V was cut by 2 bases and J by 6 bases, with 17 bases left in between. The CDR3 here is CASSESSSARLEQYF. The CDR3 DNA reads TGTGCCAGCAGTGAATCGAGCTCAGCTCGGCTCGAGCAGTACTTC.

V gene TRBV30 combines with J gene TRBJ2-4, with 10 bases that match TRBD1. The germline CDR1 and CDR2 sequences are GTSNPN and SVGIG (reference sequence). Unmatched junction bases numbered 2, after V lost 1 base and J lost 5 bases. The CDR3 extends over 14 amino acids. CDR3 coding DNA: TGTGCCTGGAGTGCCGGGACAGGGGAAAACATTCAGTACTTC. Its translation: CAWSAGTGENIQYF.